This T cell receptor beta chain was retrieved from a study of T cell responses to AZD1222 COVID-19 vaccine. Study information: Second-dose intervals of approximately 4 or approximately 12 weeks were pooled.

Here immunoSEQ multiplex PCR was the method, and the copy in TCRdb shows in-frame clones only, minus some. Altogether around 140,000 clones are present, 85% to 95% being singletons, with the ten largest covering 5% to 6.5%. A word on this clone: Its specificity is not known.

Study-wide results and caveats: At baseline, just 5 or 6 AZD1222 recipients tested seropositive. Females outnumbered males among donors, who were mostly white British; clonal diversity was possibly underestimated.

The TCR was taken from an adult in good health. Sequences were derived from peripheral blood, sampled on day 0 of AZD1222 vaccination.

This chain's CDR3 is CASSFPPGTENTEAFF. CDR3 bases: TGTGCCAGCAGCTTCCCCCCCGGGACAGAGAACACTGAAGCTTTCTTT. J is TRBJ1-1 and V is TRBV7-9, with 7 nucleotides matching TRBD1. Germline V lookup: CDR1 SEHNR, CDR2 FQNEAQ (reference sequence). V trimming: 3 bases; J trimming: 1 base; junction bases outside the gene matches: 8. There are 16 residues in the CDR3.